These T cell receptor beta chains were read from a single sample in a study of cytomegalovirus exposure and HLA in healthy donors. Method: immunoSEQ multiplex PCR; TCRdb's copy keeps in-frame clones and lacks some. The sample lists roughly 78,000 clones; approximately 70% were seen once. Source material: PBMCs. The receptors originated from a man aged 35 to 55 in good health and CMV-seropositive. The CDR3 runs from the conserved cysteine through the conserved F or W. A D gene is named only where the DNA matches it firmly. Clone size is stated in some rows and not others, as once, few, many or a class when expanded.

length	V	size	J	D	CDR3	DNA
15	TRBV4-2	few	TRBJ2-5	TRBD2	CASSQDRGGQETQYF	TGTGCCAGCAGCCAAGATCGGGGGGGCCAAGAGACCCAGTACTTC
13	TRBV7-7	-	TRBJ2-5	-	CASSLAPGETQYF	TGTGCTAGCAGCTTGGCCCCGGGAGAGACCCAGTACTTC
14	TRBV7-9	once	TRBJ2-3	-	CASSFGQSTDTQYF	TGTGCCAGCAGCTTTGGACAGTCCACAGATACGCAGTATTTT
12	TRBV6-6	-	TRBJ2-3	TRBD1	CATGQGTDTQYF	TGTGCCACGGGACAGGGCACAGATACGCAGTATTTT
15	TRBV7-9	-	TRBJ1-4	-	CASSFFGEANEKLFF	TGTGCCAGCAGCTTTTTCGGGGAGGCAAATGAAAAACTGTTTTTT
15	TRBV5-1	once	TRBJ1-4	-	CASSVQGRPDEKLFF	TGCGCCAGCAGCGTCCAGGGGCGGCCGGATGAAAAACTGTTTTTT
13	TRBV30	-	TRBJ1-2	-	CAWSFREGEGYTF	TGTGCCTGGAGTTTCCGCGAGGGCGAGGGCTACACCTTC
14	TRBV28	-	TRBJ1-1	-	CASSSPPRGTEAFF	TGTGCCAGCAGTTCACCCCCGCGCGGGACTGAAGCTTTCTTT
15	TRBV9	-	TRBJ1-3	-	CASSVDSPGGNTIYF	TGTGCCAGCAGCGTGGACAGCCCGGGAGGAAACACCATATATTTT
13	TRBV5-1	-	TRBJ1-2	-	CASSLATEGGYTF	TGCGCCAGCAGCTTGGCGACCGAGGGAGGCTACACCTTC
14	TRBV6-4	few	TRBJ2-3	TRBD2	CASSDSGGADTQYF	TGTGCCAGCAGTGACTCGGGGGGGGCAGATACGCAGTATTTT
15	TRBV19	-	TRBJ1-3	-	CASSIAAIRGNTIYF	TGTGCCAGTAGTATAGCCGCTATAAGAGGAAACACCATATATTTT